The clone carrying this T cell receptor beta chain was found many times. Its antigen is not known. Regions amplified from RNA transcripts were the TCR beta CDR3 regions. Carried out on the TCR CDR3, a first-round RT-PCR used the HTBI primer set. TCRdb processed the multiplex PCR reads anew with MiXCR; each CDR3 protein has one entry. The table has 650,000 to 750,000 distinct CDR3 sequences, 12% to 15% seen once. This sample stems from a study of T cells in Graves' hyperthyroidism and ophthalmopathy. Notes on the study in general: The blood repertoire included most of the expanded thyroid clonotypes above 0.001.

Germline loops: CDR1 SNHLY, CDR2 FYNNEI. V gave up 5 bases and J gave up 3 bases, with 4 bases separating them. This CDR3 spans 11 amino acids. Across 18 months, stable Graves' hyperthyroidism was marked by no progression to ophthalmopathy. Criteria for exclusion of patients were uncontrolled infection, other autoimmune disease, pregnancy or lactation. The clonotype comes from a woman aged 18-29 years with Graves' hyperthyroidism. Input material: blood. The chain has TRBV2 and TRBJ2-5; no firm D call. The CDR3 sequence is CASSQKETQYF. The CDR3 bases are TGTGCCAGCAGTCAGAAAGAGACCCAGTACTTC.